This TCR beta chain is drawn from a study of shared clonotypes between healthy human individuals. The V end lost 7 bases, the J end lost 1 base, and 20 bases lay between the germline ends. The CDR3 runs to 15 residues. Germline assignment: CDR1 SQVTM and CDR2 ANQGSEA. TCRdb's copy holds only in-frame clones and misses some; the assay was immunoSEQ multiplex PCR. The sample holds roughly 2,300,000 clones; roughly 90% are singletons and the top ten take around 0.4%. This TCR derives from a man aged 18 to 35 in good health. Some clones in this sample may be carry-over from other donors' samples. The chain joins TRBV29-1 to TRBJ2-7; tentative D call: TRBD1 (6 bases). Source material: naive CD4+ T cells from PBMCs. Stated subset: CD45RA+ positively selected. The DNA for the CDR3 is TGCAGCGCCAAAAGGCAGGGGATGGGGTCCTACGAGCAGTACTTC. This codes for CSAKRQGMGSYEQYF.